At least ten counts were recorded for the clone carrying this TCR beta chain. The antigen is unknown. These data belong to a study of Graves' ophthalmopathy and Graves' hyperthyroidism. Study-level points and caveats: Most thyroid clonotypes with frequency above 0.001 were detected in blood too.

The CDR3 runs 15 residues. In germline, CDR1 is SGDLS, CDR2 YYNGEE. V was shortened by 0 bases and J by 4 bases, with 13 bases between the two germline ends. RNA transcripts were the template, and TCR beta CDR3 regions were amplified from them. RT-PCR was first run with HTBI primers, then multiplex PCR in a second round. TCRdb analysed the multiplex PCR reads with MiXCR anew, one entry per CDR3 protein. The sample yields approximately 210,000 distinct CDR3 sequences, about 32% seen once. This clonotype was obtained from a man aged 50-60 years with Graves' ophthalmopathy. The sample comprised peripheral blood. The chain combines TRBV9 with TRBJ1-1; D gene uncertain. CDR3 DNA sequence: TGTGCCAGCAGCGTAGGCTCCGCGATGGGCACTGAAGCTTTCTTT. Its translation: CASSVGSAMGTEAFF.